One and the same sample provided the 15 T cell receptor beta chains below, sequenced in a study of blood T cell repertoires in COVID-19 (TCRdb year 2020). The library came from the immunoSEQ multiplex PCR assay. The table was pulled from immuneACCESS by TCRdb, which kept in-frame rearrangements only. Such tables lose some clones; where checked, under half of the loss comes from unresolved V genes, and the rest has no known cause. This sample comprises around 130,000 clones, about four fifths of them detected only once. The top ten hold 9% to 15% of the sample. The material sequenced was peripheral blood. The receptors shown here come from a woman aged 55-69 years with acute or convalescent COVID-19.

This rearrangement joins TRBV6-5 to TRBJ1-2; D perhaps matches TRBD1 (5 bases). Germline CDR1 and CDR2: MNHEY and SVGAGI. V was shortened by 0 bases and J by 8 bases, with 13 bases between the two germline ends. This CDR3 has 14 amino acids. Written as DNA, the CDR3 is TGTGCCAGCAGTTACTCCCTGGCGGGGGGGGGCTACACCTTC. It codes for CASSYSLAGGGYTF.

A few counts support this clone. The chain joins TRBV5-1 to TRBJ1-3; no clear D gene. Trimming pared 0 bases from V and 3 bases from J, leaving 13 bases between. Germline lookup yields CDR1 SGHRS and CDR2 YFSETQ. CDR3 length: 16 residues. CDR3 protein: CASSLGQEWVGNTIYF. The CDR3 nucleotides read TGCGCCAGCAGCTTGGGTCAGGAATGGGTTGGAAACACCATATATTTT.

The chain couples TRBV28 to TRBJ1-2; TRBD1 matches at 9 bases. CDR3 length: 15 residues. The germline gives CDR1 MDHEN, CDR2 SYDVKM. After removal of 11 bases from V and 0 bases from J, the junction contained 10 bases not matched to a gene. The CDR3 DNA sequence: TGTGCCGGAGGCGATCGGACAGGGGCTAACTATGGCTACACCTTC. Amino acid sequence: CAGGDRTGANYGYTF.

CDR3 sequence reads: CASRGTVDNSPLHF. Here the CDR3 DNA reads TGTGCCAGCAGGGGGACAGTCGACAATTCACCCCTCCACTTT. This chain joins TRBV27 and TRBJ1-6; TRBD1 aligns across 7 bases. Losses at the gene ends were 6 bases for V and 7 bases for J; bases not matched to a gene: 6. CDR1 MNHEY and CDR2 SMNVEV come from the germline V gene (reference sequence). This CDR3 is 14 amino acids long.

The V gene is TRBV6-6, the J gene TRBJ1-5, with unresolved D. Trimming shortened V by 4 bases and J by 1 base, and 14 bases separated the two germline ends. The CDR3 length is 16 residues. Looked up from germline, CDR1 is MNHNY and CDR2 is SVGAGI (reference sequence). The DNA of the CDR3 is TGTGCCAGCAGTTCCCCTTTGGGAGGAAGCAATCAGCCCCAGCATTTT. It encodes CASSSPLGGSNQPQHF.

V is TRBV6-5 and J is TRBJ1-1; the D gene is possibly TRBD1 (5 bases). The V gene lost 0 bases and the J gene lost 5 bases, with 13 bases spanning the gap. The CDR3 runs 15 residues. The germline CDR1 and CDR2 sequences are MNHEY and SVGAGI. The DNA of the CDR3 is TGTGCCAGCAGTTACTCGCAAGGGGTAAATACTGAAGCTTTCTTT. It codes for CASSYSQGVNTEAFF.

This clone was recorded once. The chain combines TRBV28 with TRBJ1-2; 8 nucleotides agree with TRBD1. Looked up from germline, CDR1 is MDHEN and CDR2 is SYDVKM. With V trimmed by 5 bases and J by 8 bases, 10 bases remained unmatched. This CDR3 spans 14 amino acids. The CDR3 DNA sequence: TGTGCCAGCAGTCCCGAGGACAGGGTAAGAGGCTACACCTTC. Translation: CASSPEDRVRGYTF.

The chain is built from TRBV7-2 and TRBJ1-2; unclear D gene. Trimming pared 0 bases from V and 2 bases from J, leaving 10 bases between. The CDR3 loop spans 15 amino acids. The germline V gene encodes CDR1 SGHTA and CDR2 FQGNSA. The CDR3 sequence: CASSLAMARNYGYTF. The DNA for the CDR3 is TGTGCCAGCAGCTTAGCGATGGCCAGGAACTATGGCTACACCTTC.

The rearrangement links TRBV30 to TRBJ1-3; D is undetermined. The V end was cut by 7 bases, the J end by 8 bases, with 9 bases between. The length of the CDR3 is 10 residues. Germline V gene lookup returns CDR1 GTSNPN and CDR2 SVGIG (reference sequence). The CDR3 spells CASGYDTIYF. The CDR3 DNA reads TGTGCCTCCGGTTACGACACCATATATTTT.

J is TRBJ2-7 and V is TRBV30, with D tentatively TRBD2 (6 bases). In germline, CDR1 is GTSNPN, CDR2 SVGIG (reference sequence). The CDR3 loop spans 13 amino acids. Trimming shortened V by 2 bases and J by 2 bases, and 10 bases separated the two germline ends. This chain's CDR3 is CAWSSGGPYEQYF. CDR3 bases: TGTGCCTGGAGTTCCGGGGGTCCCTACGAGCAGTACTTC.

The V gene is TRBV18, the J gene TRBJ1-3; D ambiguous. This CDR3 comprises 15 residues. The V and J ends lost 6 bases and 0 bases respectively, with 12 bases between them. Germline lookup yields CDR1 KGHSH and CDR2 LQKENI. CDR3 region: CASSNSRGSGNTIYF. CDR3 DNA sequence: TGTGCCAGCTCCAATAGCAGAGGCTCTGGAAACACCATATATTTT.

The chain employs TRBV5-1 and TRBJ2-5; 8 bases are a match to TRBD1. Per germline, CDR1 SGHRS and CDR2 YFSETQ. This CDR3 has 16 residues. V lost 4 bases to trimming and J lost 2 bases; unmatched junction nucleotides: 10. This chain's CDR3 is CASSTDRGLDQETQYF. The CDR3 DNA reads TGCGCCAGCAGCACCGACAGGGGATTAGATCAAGAGACCCAGTACTTC.

This clone was detected once. The chain employs TRBV11-2 and TRBJ2-2; the match to TRBD2 covers 12 bases. V shed 7 bases and J 1 base; nucleotides not matched to a gene: 4. This CDR3 contains 16 residues. CDR1 and CDR2 from the germline V gene are SGHAT and FQNNGV. In DNA form, the CDR3 reads TGTGCCAGCACTTTACTAGCGGGGGGGAACACCGGGGAGCTGTTTTTT. It translates to CASTLLAGGNTGELFF.

The chain combines TRBV7-6 with TRBJ1-5; D is possibly TRBD1 (5 bases). The germline V and J ends were trimmed by 1 base and 7 bases, with 11 bases remaining between them. The CDR3 is made up of 14 amino acids. CDR1 and CDR2 (germline): SGHVS, FNYEAQ. The CDR3 coding sequence is TGTGCCAGCAGCTTAGAGCAGGGTGGGCAGCCCCAGCATTTT. Its protein is CASSLEQGGQPQHF.

In its sample, this clone was seen a few times. This rearrangement joins TRBV30 to TRBJ1-3; D gene unclear. The CDR3 totals 12 residues. Trimming stripped 6 bases from V and 8 bases from J, with 14 bases between. Germline CDR1 and CDR2: GTSNPN and SVGIG (reference sequence). In DNA, the CDR3 is TGTGCCTGTCGGAAGGAGGGCCACACCATATATTTT. It translates to CACRKEGHTIYF.